This T cell receptor (beta chain) was recovered during a study of shared clonotypes between healthy human individuals. Terminally differentiated effector memory CD45RA+ cells were excluded from the naive CD8 cells, which were CD45RO-negative and positively selected for CCR7. Donors, healthy HIV-negative adults, lacked recent acute infections or vaccinations. The data were produced by immunoSEQ multiplex PCR, yet TCRdb's version contains in-frame clones alone and is incomplete. The sample records about 2.1 million clones, 90% to 95% being singletons. Germline V gene data show CDR1 as MDHEN and CDR2 as SYDVKM. The CDR3 contains 17 residues. Trimming shortened V by 4 bases and J by 1 base, and 18 bases separated the two germline ends.

The chain combines TRBV28 with TRBJ2-3; D is unclear. This sequence was found in a man younger than 35 in good health. Some clones in this sample may be carry-over from other donors' samples. The sequenced material came from naive CD8+ T cells from PBMCs. CDR3 bases: TGTGCCAGCAGTTCTATCTTCGTAGGAGCCGGCACAGATACGCAGTATTTT. Encoded protein: CASSSIFVGAGTDTQYF.